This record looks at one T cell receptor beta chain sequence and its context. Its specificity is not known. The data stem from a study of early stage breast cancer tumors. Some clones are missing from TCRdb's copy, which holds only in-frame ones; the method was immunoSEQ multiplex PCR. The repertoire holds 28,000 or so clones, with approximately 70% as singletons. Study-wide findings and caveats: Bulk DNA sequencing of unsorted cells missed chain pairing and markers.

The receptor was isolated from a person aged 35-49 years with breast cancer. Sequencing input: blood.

The CDR3 sequence: CSGQAGDRYEQYF. In DNA, the CDR3 is TGCAGCGGCCAAGCGGGAGATCGCTACGAGCAGTACTTC. This rearrangement joins TRBV29-1 to TRBJ2-7, with TRBD2 identical over 8 bases. V lost 7 bases, J lost 3 bases, and 8 bases stayed unmatched. The CDR3 consists of 13 residues. The germline V gene has CDR1 SQVTM and CDR2 ANQGSEA.